This T cell receptor (beta chain) was found in a study of cytomegalovirus exposure and HLA in healthy donors. Study details: Around four fifths of 300 to 450 genotyped donors fell in the Caucasian-associated ancestry cluster. Overall study results and limits: Productive rates of about 90% or about 30% were seen for most TCR beta V segments in an earlier analysis. Near-uniform donor sequencing depth was presumed by presence/absence analyses.

The donors gave bone marrow, and they were healthy. A multiplex PCR was run with 60 Vbeta primers and 13 Jbeta primers. The repertoire was sequenced with immunoSEQ multiplex PCR; TCRdb's copy has only in-frame clones and lacks some. The profile shows 200,000 to 300,000 clones, 70% to 90% of them singletons. The CDR3 is 16 amino acids. V was clipped by 5 bases and J by 7 bases; unmatched bases: 16. Germline lookup yields CDR1 SEHNR and CDR2 FQNEAQ (reference sequence). Comment on this clone: Its antigen is currently unknown.

The sequencing sample was made of PBMCs. This TCR was recovered from a woman between 40 and 50 years old in good health and CMV-seropositive. The V gene is TRBV7-9, the J gene TRBJ2-7; 8 positions agree with TRBD2. The CDR3 is CASSPGYGREVDEQYF. DNA of the CDR3: TGTGCCAGCAGCCCCGGCTATGGGCGGGAGGTCGATGAGCAGTACTTC.